Shown below are 22 T cell receptor beta chains from a single sample sequenced in a study of T-cell memory formation after mild COVID-19. From the 5' RACE reads, TCRdb called clonotypes with MiXCR, one entry per CDR3 protein. The sample yields about 560,000 distinct CDR3 sequences, 15% to 20% seen once. The sequenced sample consisted of PBMCs or a T cell subset sorted from them (not recorded which). These receptors all stem from an adult woman who had mild COVID-19 (a few samples of this study predate the infection). Cell type and time point are not known.

In its sample, this clonotype was seen a few times. The chain employs TRBV20-1 and TRBJ1-2; no firm D call. Per the germline V gene, CDR1 is DFQATT and CDR2 is SNEGSKA (reference sequence). This CDR3 comprises 14 residues. V was trimmed by 5 bases and J by 1 base, leaving 14 bases between them. The CDR3 here is CSAPTLTVNYGYTF. The CDR3 coding sequence is TGCAGTGCTCCTACCCTGACGGTTAACTATGGCTACACCTTC.

The chain uses TRBV12-3 or TRBV12-4 and TRBJ2-5; TRBD2 matches at 8 bases. J lost 3 bases, V lost 6 bases, and 3 bases had no gene match. There are 13 residues in the CDR3. The CDR3 DNA is TGTGCCAGCAGCGGGGGGGCCAAAGAGACCCAGTACTTC. It encodes CASSGGAKETQYF.

The chain has TRBV20-1 and TRBJ2-7; TRBD2 matches 14 bases. The CDR3 has 17 amino acids. The V gene's germline CDR1 is DFQATT and CDR2 SNEGSKA (reference sequence). V lost 5 bases, J lost 2 bases, and 11 bases stayed unmatched. The CDR3 nucleotides are TGCAGTGCTTTCCGGACTAGCGGGAGGACGGAAGCCTACGAGCAGTACTTC. It translates to CSAFRTSGRTEAYEQYF.

This clonotype was counted only a few times. The chain couples TRBV12-3 or TRBV12-4 to TRBJ2-3; a possible D gene is TRBD2 (6 bases). The CDR3 covers 16 residues. V was pared by 5 bases and J by 1 base, with 16 bases between. The CDR3 DNA follows: TGTGCCAGCAGTCCCCCCTACGGGGGAGGCACAGATACGCAGTATTTT. It translates to CASSPPYGGGTDTQYF.

The chain combines TRBV19 with TRBJ2-2; D ambiguous. The CDR3 loop spans 14 amino acids. Trimming stripped 5 bases from V and 8 bases from J, with 15 bases between. Germline lookup yields CDR1 LNHDA and CDR2 SQIVND (reference sequence). CDR3 DNA: TGTGCCAGTAGTCATGGGCCCCTCGTTGGGGAGCTGTTTTTT. Its protein product is CASSHGPLVGELFF.

The rearrangement links TRBV6-5 to TRBJ2-5; the match to TRBD2 covers 13 bases. V was pared by 4 bases and J by 3 bases, with 5 bases of the junction left unmatched. This CDR3 has 16 amino acids. CDR1 MNHEY and CDR2 SVGAGI come from the germline V gene. The CDR3, as DNA: TGTGCCAGCAGTTCCTGGACTAGCGGGGGAAAAGAGACCCAGTACTTC. It specifies CASSSWTSGGKETQYF.

The chain combines TRBV7-9 with TRBJ2-2; TRBD1 matches at 8 bases. CDR1 is SEHNR, CDR2 FQNEAQ, per germline (reference sequence). With V trimmed by 5 bases and J by 7 bases, 9 bases remained unmatched. This CDR3 region has 15 residues. CDR3 DNA sequence: TGTGCCAGCAGCCCCTTCGACAGGGGCGGCGGGGAGCTGTTTTTT. Protein: CASSPFDRGGGELFF.

This clonotype was detected only a few times. This chain joins TRBV3-1 and TRBJ2-5, with 8 bases lining up with TRBD1. This CDR3 is 15 amino acids long. The V segment lost 4 bases and the J segment 4 bases; nucleotides outside the gene matches: 8. Germline CDR1 and CDR2: LGHDT and YNNKEL (reference sequence). The CDR3 DNA follows: TGTGCCAGCAGCCCAAGGACAGGGCAGGGAGAGACCCAGTACTTC. As protein: CASSPRTGQGETQYF.

The chain joins TRBV20-1 to TRBJ2-2; the D gene is possibly TRBD2 (6 bases). There are 15 residues in the CDR3. Germline CDR1 and CDR2: DFQATT and SNEGSKA (reference sequence). Trimming took 6 bases from V and 7 from J, leaving 21 bases between them. The DNA of the CDR3 is TGCAGTGCCCGGCTAAGAACAGCGGGCGTCGGGGAGCTGTTTTTT. It yields the protein CSARLRTAGVGELFF.

The rearrangement joins TRBV7-7 to TRBJ2-5, with TRBD1 identical over 8 bases. This CDR3 region has 14 residues. With V trimmed by 4 bases and J by 5 bases, 6 bases remained unmatched. Germline V lookup: CDR1 SSHAT, CDR2 FNYEAQ (reference sequence). DNA of the CDR3: TGTGCCAGCAGCTCACAGGGGGTTCGGGAGACCCAGTACTTC. Its translation is CASSSQGVRETQYF.

This clonotype was observed a few times. The chain employs TRBV7-9 and TRBJ2-3; perhaps TRBD1 as D (6 bases). This CDR3 has 11 amino acids. Germline CDR1 reads SEHNR; CDR2 reads FQNEAQ (reference sequence). The CDR3 DNA reads TGTGCGAGTCAGGGGACAGATACGCAGTATTTT. Amino acid sequence: CASQGTDTQYF.

This clonotype was picked up many times. The J gene is TRBJ2-1, the V gene TRBV5-1; 8 bases are shared with TRBD1. The V segment lost 4 bases and the J segment 7 bases; nucleotides outside the gene matches: 7. This CDR3 is built from 14 residues. Germline assignment: CDR1 SGHRS and CDR2 YFSETQ. The CDR3: CASSGSGGRNEQFF. The DNA for the CDR3 is TGCGCCAGCAGCGGTTCAGGGGGCCGAAATGAGCAGTTCTTC.

This clonotype has ten or more counts. The V gene is TRBV7-2, the J gene TRBJ2-3; a weak D match, TRBD2 (5 bases). V was shortened by 5 bases and J by 6 bases, with 12 bases between the two germline ends. Per germline, CDR1 SGHTA and CDR2 FQGNSA. The CDR3 covers 13 residues. The CDR3 is CASSRTPFDTQYF. In DNA form, the CDR3 reads TGTGCCAGCAGCCGGACTCCCTTTGATACGCAGTATTTT.

The J gene is TRBJ1-1, the V gene TRBV7-2; 10 bases agree with TRBD1. Germline trimming cut 1 base from V and 0 bases from J; bases unmatched to any gene: 11. The CDR3 spans 19 residues. Germline V CDR1 and CDR2: SGHTA, FQGNSA. In nucleotides, the CDR3 is TGTGCCAGCAGCTTAGTTAGTTGGGACAGGGGTCCGATGAACACTGAAGCTTTCTTT. It is translated as CASSLVSWDRGPMNTEAFF.

The genes are TRBV19 and TRBJ1-5, with a tentative D call TRBD1 (5 bases). V was trimmed by 9 bases and J by 2 bases, leaving 14 bases between them. This CDR3 has 14 amino acids. Germline V gene data show CDR1 as LNHDA and CDR2 as SQIVND (reference sequence). CDR3 protein: CASWDGGGNQPQHF. In DNA form, the CDR3 reads TGTGCCAGCTGGGACGGGGGGGGCAATCAGCCCCAGCATTTT.

A word on this clonotype: The junction departs from the called germline gene at one end, perhaps through a read error. This chain uses TRBV7-8 with TRBJ1-2; D gene unclear. This CDR3 region has 13 residues. CDR1 and CDR2 (germline): SGHVS, FQNEAQ. The CDR3 sequence is CSSSPSLGPGYTF. The CDR3 coding sequence is TGTTCCAGCAGCCCCAGTCTGGGTCCGGGCTACACCTTC.

The gene calls are TRBV7-8 and TRBJ2-1; tentatively, D is TRBD2 (7 bases). The CDR3 covers 15 residues. Germline V lookup: CDR1 SGHVS, CDR2 FQNEAQ. V was clipped by 4 bases and J by 12 bases, with 22 bases between them. CDR3 protein: CASSYPQRDTLGQFF. The CDR3 coding sequence is TGTGCCAGCAGCTATCCCCAGCGGGACACCCTGGGGCAGTTCTTC.

For this clonotype: One end of the junction is discordant with germline, which a read error may explain. The gene calls are TRBV7-4 and TRBJ2-7; 7 bases are shared with TRBD1. Per the germline V gene, CDR1 is SGHVT and CDR2 is SQSDAQ. This CDR3 comprises 12 residues. CDR3 DNA sequence: TGTGCCAGCAGCTTCAGGGGGTACGGGCAGTACTTC. Protein sequence: CASSFRGYGQYF.

V and J are TRBV20-1 and TRBJ2-7; D may correspond to TRBD1 or TRBD2 (5 bases each). The V end lost 4 bases, the J end lost 0 bases, and 10 bases lay between the germline ends. This CDR3 has 13 amino acids. Per germline, CDR1 DFQATT and CDR2 SNEGSKA (reference sequence). The CDR3 here is CSATRDGSYEQYF. The CDR3 nucleotides read TGCAGTGCTACCAGGGACGGCTCCTACGAGCAGTACTTC.

The rearrangement joins TRBV24-1 to TRBJ1-2; D remains ambiguous. The CDR3 length is 14 residues. Per the germline V gene, CDR1 is KGHDR and CDR2 is SFDVKD. Trimming cost V 12 bases and J 4 bases, with 20 bases left between them. The CDR3 nucleotides are TGTGCCGCACAAGGCGGGATATCGATCTATGGCTACACCTTC. Residues: CAAQGGISIYGYTF.

This clonotype was picked up one time. The rearrangement links TRBV4-1 to TRBJ1-5; no clear D gene. CDR1 and CDR2 from the germline V gene are MGHRA and YSYEKL. The CDR3 contains 13 residues. V was cut by 1 base and J by 5 bases, with 6 bases left in between. CDR3 loop: CASSQGVDQPQHF. DNA for the CDR3: TGCGCCAGCAGCCAAGGCGTAGATCAGCCCCAGCATTTT.

The chain has TRBV5-6 and TRBJ2-7; either TRBD1 or TRBD2 may supply D (5 bases each). The germline V gene encodes CDR1 SGHDT and CDR2 YYEEEE. The CDR3 covers 14 residues. V dropped 3 bases and J dropped 3 bases, with 13 bases sitting between them. Written as DNA, the CDR3 is TGTGCCAGCAGCTCCGACGGGGCTTTCTACGAGCAGTACTTC. Translation: CASSSDGAFYEQYF.